This TCR beta chain was sequenced during a study of T cell responses to AZD1222 COVID-19 vaccine. Repertoires were generated with immunoSEQ multiplex PCR, while TCRdb's copy carries only in-frame clones and drops some. The table shows 150,000 or so clones, with around 94% occurring only once. General study findings and limits: Repertoire collection took place solely once the T cell response had peaked.

V shed 1 base and J shed 7 bases, with 14 bases lying between them. The CDR3 runs 15 residues. Germline V gives CDR1 SGHAT, CDR2 FQNNGV. As regards this clone: Its antigen is unknown.

This material consisted of peripheral blood, taken 28 days after the second AZD1222 dose. This clonotype was obtained from an adult who received the AZD1222 COVID-19 vaccine. The chain carries TRBV11-2 and TRBJ1-5; D is perhaps TRBD1 (6 bases). CDR3 sequence (DNA): TGTGCCAGCAGCTTAGGAAGGGGGGCGGGGCAGCCCCAGCATTTT. This translates into CASSLGRGAGQPQHF. Looking up the rest from reference TRBV11-2 and TRBJ1-5 gives the full variable domain: EAGVAQSPRYKIIEKRQSVAFWCNPISGHATLYWYQQILGQGPKLLIQFQNNGVVDDSQLPKDRFSAERLKGVDSTLKIQPAKLEDSAVYLCASSLGRGAGQPQHFGDGTRLSIL.